This record looks at one T cell receptor (beta chain) sequence and its context. This sample was taken from a study of blood T cell repertoires in COVID-19. Study details: Italy, Spain and the United States were the sources of the convalescent and acute COVID-19 samples. From T cells, B-cell-depleted T cells, or PBMCs came the material, which was cDNA or gDNA.

The CDR3 extends over 15 amino acids. Original processing methods: Estimates of nucleated cell counts were drawn from the amplification of reference gene primers. The data were produced by immunoSEQ multiplex PCR, yet TCRdb's version contains in-frame clones alone and is incomplete. From that table come the V and J calls and clone size; the DNA was used to work out D and trimming. The sample holds 250,000 to 350,000 clones, approximately 88% seen once. This sequence joins TRBV21-1 and TRBJ1-5; the table calls TRBD1, which could not be checked here. TRBV21-1 is termed a pseudogene. The TCR sequence derives from a woman in her 40s who had recovered from COVID-19. The sequenced sample was peripheral blood. The CDR3 sequence is CASSKVNRLNQPQHF. In DNA, the CDR3 is TGTGCCAGCAGCAAGGTTAACAGGCTCAATCAGCCCCAGCATTTT.